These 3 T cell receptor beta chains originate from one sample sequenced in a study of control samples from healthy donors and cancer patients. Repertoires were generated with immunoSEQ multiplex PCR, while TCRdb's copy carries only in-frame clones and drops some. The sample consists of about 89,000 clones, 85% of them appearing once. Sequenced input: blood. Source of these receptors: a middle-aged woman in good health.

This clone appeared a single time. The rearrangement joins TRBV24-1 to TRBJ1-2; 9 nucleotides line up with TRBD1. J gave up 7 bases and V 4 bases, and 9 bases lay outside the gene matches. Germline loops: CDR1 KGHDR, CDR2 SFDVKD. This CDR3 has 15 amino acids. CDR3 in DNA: TGTGCCACCAGTGACATACCGGGACAGGGTGGTGGCTACACCTTC. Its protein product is CATSDIPGQGGGYTF.

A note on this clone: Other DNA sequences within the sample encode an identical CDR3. CDR3 nucleotide sequence: TGTGCCAGCCGGGGGGGCAATCAGCCCCAGCATTTT. Its protein is CASRGGNQPQHF. The chain employs TRBV6-6 and TRBJ1-5; the D gene is possibly TRBD1 (5 bases). V lost 8 bases and J lost 2, with 7 bases in between. The CDR3 loop spans 12 amino acids. Germline CDR1 is MNHNY and CDR2 is SVGAGI (reference sequence).

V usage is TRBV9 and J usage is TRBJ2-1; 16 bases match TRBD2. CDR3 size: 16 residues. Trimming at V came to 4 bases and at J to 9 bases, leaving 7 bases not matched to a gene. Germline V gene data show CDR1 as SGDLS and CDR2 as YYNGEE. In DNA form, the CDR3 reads TGTGCCAGCAGCACCCGCGGGACTAGCGGGGGGGGTGAGCAGTTCTTC. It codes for CASSTRGTSGGGEQFF.